Listed below are T cell receptor beta chains from one sample, sequenced in a study of control samples from healthy donors and cancer patients. Sequenced by immunoSEQ multiplex PCR; TCRdb stores in-frame clones only, minus some. The repertoire holds around 110,000 clones, with over 90% as singletons. The sample comprised blood. The receptors shown here come from a young man in good health. CDR3s include the opening cysteine and the closing phenylalanine or tryptophan. D genes are given only for firm matches. Clone size is stated in some rows and not others, as once, few, many or a class when expanded.

size	length	V	J	D	CDR3	DNA
few	14	TRBV6-1	TRBJ1-5	TRBD1	CASSERDRIASQHF	TGTGCCAGCAGTGAGAGGGACAGGATCGCCTCCCAGCATTTT
NA	13	TRBV6-5	TRBJ1-2	NA	CASRPDTHYGYTF	TGTGCCAGCAGGCCGGACACCCACTATGGCTACACCTTC
once	16	TRBV11-1	TRBJ2-3	NA	CASSLESRLRTDTQYF	TGTGCCAGCAGCTTAGAGAGCAGGCTCCGCACAGATACGCAGTATTTT
NA	13	TRBV6-5	TRBJ1-1	NA	CASSWGGRGGAFF	TGTGCCAGCAGTTGGGGCGGTCGGGGGGGAGCTTTCTTT
NA	14	TRBV6-6	TRBJ2-3	TRBD2	CASSLADPTDTQYF	TGTGCCAGCAGTCTAGCGGACCCCACAGATACGCAGTATTTT
NA	16	TRBV7-7	TRBJ2-2	NA	CASSLVGGPGTGELFF	TGTGCCAGCAGCTTAGTTGGGGGCCCCGGGACCGGGGAGCTGTTTTTT
NA	14	TRBV10-3	TRBJ2-1	TRBD1	CATRGGQGPNEQFF	TGTGCCACTAGGGGCGGACAGGGTCCGAATGAGCAGTTCTTC
NA	15	TRBV5-1	TRBJ2-1	TRBD2	CASSRGLAVLNEQFF	TGCGCCAGCAGCAGGGGACTAGCGGTACTCAATGAGCAGTTCTTC
NA	13	TRBV5-6	TRBJ1-2	NA	CASNQWGWDGYTF	TGTGCCAGCAACCAATGGGGGTGGGATGGCTACACCTTC
NA	13	TRBV4-1	TRBJ2-1	NA	CASSQSSVDEQFF	TGCGCCAGCAGCCAAAGTTCCGTCGATGAGCAGTTCTTC
NA	15	TRBV5-6	TRBJ1-6	NA	CASSLVGARNSPLHF	TGTGCCAGCAGCTTGGTGGGGGCGCGTAATTCACCCCTCCACTTT
NA	14	TRBV30	TRBJ1-5	NA	CAWTSGQFNQPQHF	TGTGCCTGGACTTCTGGACAGTTTAATCAGCCCCAGCATTTT
NA	14	TRBV7-9	TRBJ1-4	NA	CAITKRVNNEKLFF	TGTGCCATTACGAAACGGGTTAATAATGAAAAACTGTTTTTT
NA	12	TRBV4-1	TRBJ2-1	NA	CASSQKGNEQFF	TGCGCCAGCAGCCAAAAGGGCAATGAGCAGTTCTTC
NA	15	TRBV2	TRBJ1-6	TRBD1	CASRESGQVYSPLHF	TGTGCCAGCAGGGAGAGTGGACAGGTGTATTCACCCCTCCACTTT
NA	14	TRBV29-1	TRBJ1-2	TRBD1	CSVPPGTAGGGYTF	TGCAGCGTTCCTCCAGGGACGGCAGGGGGGGGCTACACCTTC
once	13	TRBV2	TRBJ1-1	NA	CASSLRPDTEAFF	TGTGCCAGCAGTCTCCGTCCCGACACTGAAGCTTTCTTT
NA	14	TRBV19	TRBJ1-4	TRBD1	CASSIDRGTEKLFF	TGTGCCAGTAGTATCGACAGGGGAACTGAAAAACTGTTTTTT
NA	11	TRBV27	TRBJ1-1	NA	CASLMGTEAFF	TGTGCCAGCCTAATGGGCACTGAAGCTTTCTTT
once	18	TRBV5-1	TRBJ1-4	TRBD1	CASSPSRDRGLCLEKLFF	TGCGCCAGCAGCCCCTCTAGGGACAGGGGGCTTTGTCTGGAAAAACTGTTTTTT
NA	11	TRBV6-5	TRBJ2-7	NA	CASSTAYEQYF	TGTGCCAGCAGTACTGCCTACGAGCAGTACTTC
NA	15	TRBV28	TRBJ2-1	TRBD2	CASSLGEGRINEQFF	TGTGCCAGCAGTTTAGGGGAGGGTAGAATCAATGAGCAGTTCTTC
NA	15	TRBV30	TRBJ2-1	NA	CAWSVGGANYNEQFF	TGTGCCTGGAGTGTTGGAGGGGCGAACTACAATGAGCAGTTCTTC
NA	13	TRBV7-9	TRBJ2-7	NA	CASSLWGSYEQYF	TGTGCCAGCAGCTTATGGGGCTCCTACGAGCAGTACTTC
NA	16	TRBV9	TRBJ1-5	TRBD1	CASSPRDREEGQPQHF	TGTGCCAGCAGCCCACGGGACAGGGAGGAGGGTCAGCCCCAGCATTTT
NA	20	TRBV24-1	TRBJ2-2	NA	CATSDLSSGYLPSNTGELFF	TGTGCCACCAGTGATCTTAGCTCAGGGTACTTACCTTCGAACACCGGGGAGCTGTTTTTT
NA	17	TRBV2	TRBJ1-2	TRBD1	CASSGRENEGAQYGYTF	TGTGCCAGCAGTGGAAGGGAAAATGAGGGGGCTCAATATGGCTACACCTTC
NA	13	TRBV7-9	TRBJ1-1	NA	CASSPVSQDEAFF	TGTGCCAGCAGCCCGGTTAGTCAGGATGAAGCTTTCTTT
few	14	TRBV27	TRBJ1-1	NA	CASSLNRMNTEAFF	TGTGCCAGCAGTTTAAACAGGATGAACACTGAAGCTTTCTTT
NA	14	TRBV9	TRBJ1-6	TRBD1	CASSVGTGVSPLHF	TGTGCCAGCAGCGTAGGCACAGGGGTTTCACCCCTCCACTTT
few	15	TRBV7-6	TRBJ1-5	NA	CASSLGGRINQPQHF	TGTGCCAGCAGCTTAGGGGGACGGATCAATCAGCCCCAGCATTTT
NA	12	TRBV30	TRBJ1-2	TRBD1	CAWRDREKGYTF	TGTGCCTGGAGGGACAGGGAGAAGGGCTACACCTTC
NA	16	TRBV18	TRBJ2-3	TRBD2	CASSPPSRGITDTQYF	TGTGCCAGCTCACCACCGTCGCGGGGGATCACAGATACGCAGTATTTT
NA	15	TRBV9	TRBJ2-2	TRBD1	CASSVGAGGTGELFF	TGTGCCAGCAGCGTAGGGGCAGGGGGAACCGGGGAGCTGTTTTTT
NA	17	TRBV19	TRBJ1-5	NA	CASSAPWPGQRNQPQHF	TGTGCCAGTAGTGCCCCCTGGCCGGGACAACGCAATCAGCCCCAGCATTTT
NA	15	TRBV9	TRBJ2-1	TRBD2	CASSVTAGEYNEQFF	TGTGCCAGCAGCGTTACAGCGGGGGAGTACAATGAGCAGTTCTTC
once	12	TRBV30	TRBJ1-2	TRBD1	CACQPDRGGYTF	TGTGCCTGCCAACCCGACAGGGGCGGCTACACCTTC
NA	20	TRBV4-2	TRBJ1-6	TRBD1	CASSQVGGRQGASYNSPLHF	TGTGCCAGCAGCCAAGTCGGGGGCCGACAGGGGGCTTCCTATAATTCACCCCTCCACTTT
NA	14	TRBV5-6	TRBJ2-7	TRBD1	CASRKGQESYEQYF	TGTGCCAGCAGAAAGGGACAGGAGTCCTACGAGCAGTACTTC
NA	14	TRBV6-5	TRBJ1-3	NA	CASSGQNSGNTIYF	TGTGCCAGCAGCGGACAGAACTCTGGAAACACCATATATTTT
NA	15	TRBV2	TRBJ2-1	TRBD2	CASSGLAGGWDEQFF	TGTGCCAGCAGTGGACTAGCGGGGGGCTGGGATGAGCAGTTCTTC
NA	15	TRBV5-6	TRBJ1-1	NA	CASSQYIRGASEAFF	TGTGCCAGCAGCCAATATATTCGGGGGGCGTCTGAAGCTTTCTTT
NA	14	TRBV6-5	TRBJ2-2	NA	CASSLTQGTGELFF	TGTGCCAGCAGTCTAACGCAGGGCACCGGGGAGCTGTTTTTT
NA	13	TRBV10-2	TRBJ1-2	NA	CASSYQGTYGYTF	TGCGCCAGCAGCTATCAGGGAACCTATGGCTACACCTTC
NA	15	TRBV14	TRBJ1-1	NA	CASSQGSRFGTEAFF	TGTGCCAGCAGCCAAGGGTCCAGGTTTGGGACTGAAGCTTTCTTT
NA	15	TRBV19	TRBJ2-1	TRBD1	CASSPTGVAYNEQFF	TGTGCCAGTAGTCCGACAGGGGTGGCCTACAATGAGCAGTTCTTC
NA	13	TRBV28	TRBJ1-2	NA	CASSLDGPYGYTF	TGTGCCAGCAGTCTTGACGGCCCCTATGGCTACACCTTC
NA	18	TRBV19	TRBJ2-3	TRBD2	CASSIPLGSSGGADTQYF	TGTGCCAGTAGTATTCCCCTGGGTTCTAGCGGGGGTGCAGATACGCAGTATTTT
NA	16	TRBV10-1	TRBJ1-4	NA	CASSRPPGGTNEKLFF	TGCGCCAGCAGTAGGCCCCCGGGGGGCACTAATGAAAAACTGTTTTTT
NA	15	TRBV6-5	TRBJ1-2	NA	CASSYSGGQIYGYTF	TGTGCCAGCAGTTACTCCGGCGGACAGATCTATGGCTACACCTTC
NA	15	TRBV5-6	TRBJ1-5	NA	CASSLYAGINQPQHF	TGTGCCAGCAGCTTATATGCAGGAATTAATCAGCCCCAGCATTTT